A single sample gave rise to the 3 T cell receptor beta chains below, sequenced in a study of T cells after yellow fever vaccination (dated by TCRdb to about 2019). The library was obtained by 5' RACE. Sequencing relied on an Illumina HiSeq 2500. TCRdb applied fastp at Q25 and MiXCR to the public reads, then kept only in-frame beta chains. For every CDR3 protein sequence, its rows merge into one entry that carries the most common genes and DNA. The sample table records about 550,000 distinct CDR3 sequences; 15% to 20% of these occur just once. Roughly an eighth of the sample is taken by the ten largest. The treatment or condition label corresponds to: live attenuated yellow fever vaccine strain. The specimen was PBMCs, collected 15 days after the yellow fever booster vaccination. The receptors shown here come from a young man who received the YFV17D yellow fever vaccine.

The V call is TRBV4-1, the J call TRBJ2-5; TRBD1 is a possible D gene (6 bases). Trimming cost V 0 bases and J 5 bases, with 13 bases left between them. Germline loops: CDR1 MGHRA, CDR2 YSYEKL. The CDR3 is 15 residues long. The CDR3 bases are TGCGCCAGCAGCCAAGATCTCGGGCAGGGGGAGACCCAGTACTTC. Translation gives CASSQDLGQGETQYF.

This clonotype was recorded a few times. The chain joins TRBV7-2 to TRBJ2-7; 7 positions match TRBD1. The V segment lost 5 bases and the J segment 2 bases; nucleotides outside the gene matches: 9. The germline V gene encodes CDR1 SGHTA and CDR2 FQGNSA. CDR3 length equals 15 residues. The CDR3 is CASSPPVGQTYEQYF. In nucleotides, the CDR3 is TGTGCCAGCAGCCCCCCCGTGGGACAGACCTACGAGCAGTACTTC.

This clonotype turned up a few times. The chain carries TRBV3-1 and TRBJ1-2; D ambiguous. Germline-derived CDR1 and CDR2 are LGHDT and YNNKEL (reference sequence). This CDR3 has 13 residues. V was clipped by 1 base and J by 6 bases, with 9 bases between them. CDR3 in DNA: TGTGCCAGCAGCCAAGTATCCGGGGATGGCTACACCTTC. This encodes CASSQVSGDGYTF. Full variable domain (outside the CDR3, taken from reference TRBV3-1 and TRBJ1-2): DTAVSQTPKYLVTQMGNDKSIKCEQNLGHDTMYWYKQDSKKFLKIMFSYNNKELIINETVPNRFSPKSPDKAHLNLHINSLELGDSAVYFCASSQVSGDGYTFGSGTRLTVV.